This entry is about one T cell receptor beta chain. This sample stems from a study of cytomegalovirus exposure and HLA in healthy donors. 13 Jbeta primers and 60 Vbeta primers were used for the PCR. Measured with immunoSEQ multiplex PCR; TCRdb has only the in-frame clones, and not every one. The table includes fewer than 250,000 clones, 75% to 80% detected once. Looked up from germline, CDR1 is SGHTA and CDR2 is FQGNSA. This CDR3 region has 13 residues. With 6 bases removed from V and 1 base from J, the gap between germline ends came to 9 bases. V gene TRBV7-2 combines with J gene TRBJ1-1; D gene unclear. Sequencing was done on a sample of PBMCs. This receptor was taken from a man aged 18 to 35 in good health and CMV-seronegative. DNA of the CDR3: TGTGCCAGCAGAACAGTGTCGAACACTGAAGCTTTCTTT. This codes for CASRTVSNTEAFF.